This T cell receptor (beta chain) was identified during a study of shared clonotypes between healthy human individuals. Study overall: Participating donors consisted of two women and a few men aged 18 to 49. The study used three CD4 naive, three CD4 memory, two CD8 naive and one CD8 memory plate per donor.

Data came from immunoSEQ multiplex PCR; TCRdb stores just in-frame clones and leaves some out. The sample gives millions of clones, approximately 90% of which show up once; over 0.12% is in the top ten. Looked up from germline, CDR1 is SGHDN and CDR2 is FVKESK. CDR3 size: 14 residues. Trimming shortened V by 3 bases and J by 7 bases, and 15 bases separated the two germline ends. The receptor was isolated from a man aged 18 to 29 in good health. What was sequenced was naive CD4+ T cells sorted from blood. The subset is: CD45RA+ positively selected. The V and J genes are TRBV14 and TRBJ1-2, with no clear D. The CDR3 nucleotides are TGTGCCAGCAGCCAGTGGGAACAGCAGCGTGGCTACACCTTC. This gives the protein CASSQWEQQRGYTF.